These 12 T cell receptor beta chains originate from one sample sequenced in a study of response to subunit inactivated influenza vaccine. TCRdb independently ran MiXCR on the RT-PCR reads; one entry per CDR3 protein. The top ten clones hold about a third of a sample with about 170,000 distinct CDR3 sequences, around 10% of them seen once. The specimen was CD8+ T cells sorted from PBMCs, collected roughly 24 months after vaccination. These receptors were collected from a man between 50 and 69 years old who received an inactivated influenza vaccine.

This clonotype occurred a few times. This CDR3 is CSARDPRGFNTYGYTF. Written as DNA, the CDR3 is TGCAGTGCTAGAGACCCTCGAGGCTTTAATACCTATGGCTACACCTTC. V and J are TRBV20-1 and TRBJ1-2; no firm D call. V lost 0 bases and J lost 4, with 18 bases in between. The CDR3 is 16 residues long. CDR1 is DFQATT and CDR2 is SNEGSKA in the germline V gene (reference sequence).

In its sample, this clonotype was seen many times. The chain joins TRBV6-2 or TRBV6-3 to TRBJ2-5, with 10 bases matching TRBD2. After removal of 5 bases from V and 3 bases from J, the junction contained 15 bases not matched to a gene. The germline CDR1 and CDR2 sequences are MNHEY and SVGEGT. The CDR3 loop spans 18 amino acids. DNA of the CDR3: TGTGCCAGCAGTCACCCCGTCCTTCTAGCGGGGGAGGAAGAGACCCAGTACTTC. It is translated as CASSHPVLLAGEEETQYF.

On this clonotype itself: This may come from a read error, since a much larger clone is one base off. CDR3 nucleotide sequence: TGCGCCAGCAGGTCAGGGTCGAACACTGTAGCTTTCTTT. Amino acid sequence: CASRSGSNTVAFF. The chain is built from TRBV5-1 and TRBJ1-1; D perhaps matches TRBD1 (5 bases). The CDR3 is 13 amino acids. The germline CDR1 and CDR2 sequences are SGHRS and YFSETQ.

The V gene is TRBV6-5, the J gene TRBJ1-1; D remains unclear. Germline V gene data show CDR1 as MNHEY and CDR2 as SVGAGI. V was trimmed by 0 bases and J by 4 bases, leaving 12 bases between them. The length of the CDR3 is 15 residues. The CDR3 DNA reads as TGTGCCAGCAGTTACTCCCCGGGAATGGGCACTGAAGCTTTCTTT. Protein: CASSYSPGMGTEAFF.

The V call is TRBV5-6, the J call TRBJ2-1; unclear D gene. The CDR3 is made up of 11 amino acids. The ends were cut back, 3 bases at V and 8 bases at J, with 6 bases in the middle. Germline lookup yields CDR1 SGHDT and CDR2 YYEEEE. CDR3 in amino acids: CASSYLDEQFF. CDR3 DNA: TGTGCCAGCAGCTACCTCGATGAGCAGTTCTTC.

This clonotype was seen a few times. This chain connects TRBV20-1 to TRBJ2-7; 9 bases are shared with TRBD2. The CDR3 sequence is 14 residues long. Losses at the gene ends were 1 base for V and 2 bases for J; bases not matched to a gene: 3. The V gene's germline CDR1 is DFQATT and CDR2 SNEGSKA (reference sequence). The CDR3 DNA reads TGCAGTGCTAGAGGACTAGCGGTTCCCTACGAGCAGTACTTC. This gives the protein CSARGLAVPYEQYF.

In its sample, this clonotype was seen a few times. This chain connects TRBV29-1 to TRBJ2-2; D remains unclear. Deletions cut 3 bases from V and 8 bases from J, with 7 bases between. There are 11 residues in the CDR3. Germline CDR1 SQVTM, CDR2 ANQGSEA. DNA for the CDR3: TGCAGCGTTGAGGATGCGGGGGAGCTGTTTTTT. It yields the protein CSVEDAGELFF.

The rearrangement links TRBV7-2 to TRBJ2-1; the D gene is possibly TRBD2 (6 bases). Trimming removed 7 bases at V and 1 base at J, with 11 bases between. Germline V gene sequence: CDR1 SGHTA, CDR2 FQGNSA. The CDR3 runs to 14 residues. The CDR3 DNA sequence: TGTGCCAGCACCAGAGGAGGGTCCTACAATGAGCAGTTCTTC. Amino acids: CASTRGGSYNEQFF.

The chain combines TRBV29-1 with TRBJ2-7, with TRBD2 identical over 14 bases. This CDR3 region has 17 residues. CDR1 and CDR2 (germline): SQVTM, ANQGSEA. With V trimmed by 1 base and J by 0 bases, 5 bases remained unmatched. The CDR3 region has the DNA TGCAGCGTTGAAGCCCGACTAGCGGGAGGGCGCTCCTACGAGCAGTACTTC. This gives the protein CSVEARLAGGRSYEQYF.

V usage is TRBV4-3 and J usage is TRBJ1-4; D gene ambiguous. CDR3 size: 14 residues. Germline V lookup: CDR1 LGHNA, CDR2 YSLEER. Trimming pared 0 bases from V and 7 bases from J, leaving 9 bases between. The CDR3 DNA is TGCGCCAGCAGCCAAGATATGCTCAGTGAAAAACTGTTTTTT. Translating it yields CASSQDMLSEKLFF.

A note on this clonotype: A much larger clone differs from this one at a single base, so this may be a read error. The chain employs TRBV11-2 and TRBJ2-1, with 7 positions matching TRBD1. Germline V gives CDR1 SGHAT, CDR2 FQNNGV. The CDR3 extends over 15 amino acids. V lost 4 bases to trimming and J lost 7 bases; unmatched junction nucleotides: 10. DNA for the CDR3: TGTGCCAGCAGCTCCGGGACAGTGGGCTGGAATGAGCAGTTCTTC. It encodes CASSSGTVGWNEQFF.

Written as DNA, the CDR3 is TGTGCCAGCAGTTTAGAGGGAACGTTAGACATTCAGTACTTC. It specifies CASSLEGTLDIQYF. The J gene is TRBJ2-4, the V gene TRBV12-3 or TRBV12-4; D gene uncertain. The CDR3 loop spans 14 amino acids. Trimming left V 1 base short and J 8 bases short, with 12 bases between.